This is a list of T cell receptor beta chains from one sample in a study of CD8+ T cells in alopecia areata. TCRdb's copy holds only in-frame clones and misses some; the assay was immunoSEQ multiplex PCR. The sample contains fewer than 350,000 clones, over 45% of which appear only once. The sample here was CD4+ T cells sorted from blood, taken at week 24, from a patient treated with tofacitinib. Receptors originate from a human donor with alopecia areata. CDR3s include the opening cysteine and the closing phenylalanine or tryptophan. The D gene is left open where the match is weak. Expanded clones get a size class; other rows say once, few or many, or leave the size out.

d_call	clone_size	v_call	j_call	cdr3_aa	cdr3_nt
-	-	TRBV6-5	TRBJ1-1	CASSPWRGTAEAFF	TGTGCCAGCAGTCCCTGGCGAGGGACCGCCGAAGCTTTCTTT
-	few	TRBV7-2	TRBJ1-5	CASSLSSHRGNQPQHF	TGTGCCAGCAGCTTATCCTCTCATAGAGGCAATCAGCCCCAGCATTTT
-	few	TRBV7-2	TRBJ2-5	CASSLAPSLETQYF	TGTGCCAGCAGCTTAGCGCCCAGCTTGGAGACCCAGTACTTC
-	-	TRBV2	TRBJ2-5	CASSVLRTAQETQYF	TGTGCCAGCAGTGTCTTAAGGACAGCACAAGAGACCCAGTACTTC
TRBD1	-	TRBV5-6	TRBJ2-2	CASSYTGATGELFF	TGTGCCAGCAGCTACACAGGGGCCACCGGGGAGCTGTTTTTT
-	-	TRBV5-4	TRBJ2-3	CASSPPAGPTDTQYF	TGTGCCAGCAGCCCTCCGGCGGGGCCCACAGATACGCAGTATTTT
-	-	TRBV7-2	TRBJ1-5	CASSLGWGGEPQHF	TGTGCCAGCAGCTTAGGTTGGGGCGGGGAGCCCCAGCATTTT
TRBD1	few	TRBV2	TRBJ2-7	CASSDRTGSYEQYF	TGTGCCAGCAGCGACCGGACAGGGTCGTACGAGCAGTACTTC
-	-	TRBV29-1	TRBJ1-1	CSVGRSNTEAFF	TGCAGCGTTGGACGGTCCAACACTGAAGCTTTCTTT
-	-	TRBV5-6	TRBJ2-2	CASSFGRTGELFF	TGTGCCAGCAGCTTTGGCCGAACCGGGGAGCTGTTTTTT
-	-	TRBV5-1	TRBJ2-6	CASSGDGSGANVLTF	TGCGCCAGCAGCGGCGACGGCTCTGGGGCCAACGTCCTGACTTTC
-	-	TRBV2	TRBJ2-6	CASAGANVLTF	TGTGCCAGCGCTGGGGCCAACGTCCTGACTTTC
TRBD1	-	TRBV7-9	TRBJ2-7	CASTRQGLVETYEQYF	TGTGCCAGCACTCGACAGGGGCTCGTGGAGACCTACGAGCAGTACTTC
-	-	TRBV9	TRBJ1-1	CASSPAGDRHTEAFF	TGTGCCAGCAGCCCCGCTGGGGACCGACACACTGAAGCTTTCTTT
-	-	TRBV2	TRBJ2-1	CASSDAQGSYNEQFF	TGTGCCAGCAGTGATGCCCAGGGCTCCTACAATGAGCAGTTCTTC
TRBD1	-	TRBV7-2	TRBJ1-2	CASSFDRGPYGYTF	TGTGCCAGCAGCTTCGACAGGGGACCTTATGGCTACACCTTC
TRBD2	-	TRBV30	TRBJ2-4	CAWSVYRTSGRDLAKNIQYF	TGTGCCTGGAGTGTATACCGGACTAGCGGGAGGGATCTAGCCAAAAACATTCAGTACTTC
TRBD2	-	TRBV27	TRBJ2-1	CASSSYPQRGGNNEQFF	TGTGCCAGCAGTTCCTACCCCCAGCGGGGGGGAAACAATGAGCAGTTCTTC
-	-	TRBV30	TRBJ1-2	CAWSVRVNYGYTF	TGTGCCTGGAGTGTCAGAGTTAACTATGGCTACACCTTC
-	-	TRBV28	TRBJ2-3	CASRPPGADTQYF	TGTGCCAGCAGACCCCCAGGGGCGGATACGCAGTATTTT
TRBD2	once	TRBV28	TRBJ2-7	CAGGGFYEQYF	TGTGCCGGGGGAGGGTTCTACGAGCAGTACTTC
TRBD1	-	TRBV2	TRBJ1-1	CASSRAWGQLEAFF	TGTGCCAGCAGCCGGGCGTGGGGACAGCTTGAAGCTTTCTTT
TRBD1	-	TRBV29-1	TRBJ1-2	CSVLRTGAVGYTF	TGCAGCGTTCTACGGACAGGGGCCGTAGGCTACACCTTC
-	-	TRBV6-5	TRBJ1-2	CASSYGTMGDYGYTF	TGTGCCAGCAGTTACGGCACAATGGGAGACTATGGCTACACCTTC
-	-	TRBV7-2	TRBJ1-2	CASSADRPNYGYTF	TGTGCCAGCAGCGCCGACAGACCCAACTATGGCTACACCTTC
-	-	TRBV7-2	TRBJ2-2	CASSYLPGLRGELFF	TGTGCCAGCAGCTACCTCCCCGGGCTTAGGGGGGAGCTGTTTTTT
-	few	TRBV7-9	TRBJ2-2	CASSLGPKSTGELFF	TGTGCCAGCAGCCTCGGTCCTAAGAGCACCGGGGAGCTGTTTTTT
TRBD1	-	TRBV18	TRBJ1-2	CASSPGGGGYTF	TGTGCCAGCAGCCCAGGGGGCGGTGGCTACACCTTC
TRBD2	-	TRBV6-5	TRBJ2-7	CASSLLGLAAEQYF	TGTGCCAGCAGCCTATTAGGACTAGCGGCCGAGCAGTACTTC
-	-	TRBV29-1	TRBJ1-1	CSVEAHGGFGTEAFF	TGCAGCGTTGAAGCTCACGGGGGGTTTGGCACTGAAGCTTTCTTT
-	-	TRBV27	TRBJ1-2	CASSLYRDLGYTF	TGTGCCAGCAGTTTATACAGGGATCTAGGCTACACCTTC
-	-	TRBV27	TRBJ1-2	CASSLSPSGLAYGYTF	TGTGCCAGCAGTTTATCCCCATCAGGACTAGCATATGGCTACACCTTC
-	-	TRBV6-6	TRBJ1-1	CASGTIGSEAFF	TGTGCCAGCGGAACTATTGGGAGTGAAGCTTTCTTT
TRBD1	few	TRBV9	TRBJ2-2	CASSSPRTGPTGELFF	TGTGCCAGCAGCTCCCCCAGGACAGGGCCCACCGGGGAGCTGTTTTTT
-	-	TRBV29-1	TRBJ1-4	CSVGDGKANEKLFF	TGCAGCGTTGGGGATGGGAAAGCTAATGAAAAACTGTTTTTT
-	-	TRBV30	TRBJ1-1	CAWSLGNTEAFF	TGTGCCTGGAGTTTGGGAAACACTGAAGCTTTCTTT
-	-	TRBV4-2	TRBJ1-1	CASSQLGPERNTEAFF	TGTGCCAGCAGCCAGCTCGGACCGGAGCGGAACACTGAAGCTTTCTTT
-	few	TRBV28	TRBJ2-1	CASSLVGGVNEQFF	TGTGCCAGCAGTTTGGTCGGGGGCGTTAATGAGCAGTTCTTC
-	-	TRBV28	TRBJ2-5	CASSSRETQYF	TGTGCCAGCAGTAGCCGGGAGACCCAGTACTTC
TRBD1	few	TRBV9	TRBJ1-6	CASSLVDRGQGSPLHF	TGTGCCAGCAGCCTGGTGGACAGGGGGCAGGGTTCACCCCTCCACTTT
TRBD1	-	TRBV29-1	TRBJ2-7	CSVGTGTGVYEQYF	TGCAGCGTCGGTACCGGGACAGGGGTCTACGAGCAGTACTTC
-	-	TRBV2	TRBJ1-5	CASSDMGNQPQHF	TGTGCCAGCAGCGATATGGGCAATCAGCCCCAGCATTTT
TRBD1	-	TRBV7-2	TRBJ2-7	CASSSRTGGENEQYF	TGTGCCAGCAGCTCCCGGACAGGGGGCGAAAACGAGCAGTACTTC
TRBD1	-	TRBV29-1	TRBJ2-1	CSAGGTGYNEQFF	TGCAGCGCAGGTGGGACAGGATACAATGAGCAGTTCTTC
TRBD1	few	TRBV4-3	TRBJ1-1	CASSTQRGQINTEAFF	TGCGCCAGCAGCACTCAAAGGGGACAGATCAACACTGAAGCTTTCTTT